A selection of T cell receptor beta chains follows, all from one sample in a study of tumor and adjacent non-tumor tissue in lung cancer. A single record per CDR3 protein comes from TCRdb applying MiXCR to the multiplex PCR reads. The sample contains about 90,000 distinct CDR3 sequences, approximately 73% of which appear only once. The specimen sequenced was distant non-tumor lung tissue. The origin of the receptors is a woman aged 45-59 years with non-small cell lung cancer. Each CDR3 is given with its conserved first and last residue. D genes are given only for firm matches. Clone size, where shown, is once, few, many, or a class for clones that have expanded.

CDR3aa | CDR3nt | j_gene | d_gene | v_gene | abundance
CASKMGLAGADTQYF | TGTGCCAGCAAGATGGGACTAGCGGGAGCGGATACGCAGTATTTT | TRBJ2-3 | TRBD2 | TRBV5-4 | NA
CASSLGGGIWANEQFF | TGTGCCAGCAGCTTGGGTGGGGGGATTTGGGCCAATGAGCAGTTCTTC | TRBJ2-1 | NA | TRBV5-6 | NA
CASSNVRTGGMKTGELFF | TGTGCCAGCAGTAACGTGCGGACAGGGGGTATGAAGACCGGGGAGCTGTTTTTT | TRBJ2-2 | TRBD1 | TRBV6-6 | NA
CVNSEGRGHAGELFF | TGTGTCAACAGTGAAGGTAGGGGGCACGCCGGGGAGCTGTTTTTT | TRBJ2-2 | TRBD1 | TRBV6-1 | NA
CSAGGVGGVADTKYF | TGCAGTGCAGGGGGCGTGGGCGGGGTTGCAGATACGAAGTATTTT | TRBJ2-3 | NA | TRBV20-1 | NA
CASSQAGYIYNEEFF | TGTGCCAGCAGTCAGGCGGGGTATATCTACAATGAGGAGTTCTTC | TRBJ2-1 | NA | TRBV6-1 | NA
CASSPHRTANTGGLFF | TGTGCTAGCAGCCCCCATAGGACCGCGAACACCGGGGGGCTGTTTTTT | TRBJ2-2 | NA | TRBV6-5 | NA
CASSAGGITEAFF | TGTGCCAGTAGCGCAGGGGGGATCACTGAAGCTTTCTTT | TRBJ1-1 | TRBD1 | TRBV6-1 | NA
CASSETSGRHNEQFF | TGCGCCAGCAGTGAAACTAGCGGGAGGCACAATGAGCAGTTTTTT | TRBJ2-1 | TRBD2 | TRBV10-1 | NA
CASGPGAHPQETHYF | TGTGCTAGCGGCCCCGGCGCACACCCCCAAGAGACCCATTACTTC | TRBJ2-5 | NA | TRBV12-5 | NA
CASSDSFATYNDHFF | TGTGCCAGCAGTGATAGCTTTGCCACCTACAATGACCATTTCTTC | TRBJ2-1 | NA | TRBV6-1 | NA
CASSRVSDSLLHF | TGTGCCAGCTCGCGAGTGAGTGATTCACTCCTCCACTTT | TRBJ1-6 | NA | TRBV6-1 | NA
CPSSEASLGDIEAFF | TGTCCCAGCAGTGAAGCCTCGCTAGGGGACATTGAAGCTTTCTTT | TRBJ1-1 | NA | TRBV6-1 | NA
CASTGSYTTNVKLFF | TGCGCCAGCACGGGGAGCTACACAACTAATGTAAAACTGTTTTTT | TRBJ1-4 | NA | TRBV4-1 | NA
CASSDITLYEQNF | TGTGCCAGCAGTGATATCACCCTCTACGAGCAAAACTTC | TRBJ2-7 | NA | TRBV6-1 | NA
CAGRGGNTGELFF | TGTGCCGGCCGGGGGGGAAACACCGGGGAGCTGTTTTTC | TRBJ2-2 | TRBD2 | TRBV5-4 | NA
CASSEEGLRGTYNEQFF | TGTGCCAGCAGTGAAGAGGGACTAAGGGGAACTTACAATGAGCAGTTCTTC | TRBJ2-1 | TRBD2 | TRBV6-1 | NA
CASSPRRGNQPQHF | TGTGCCAGCTCACCACGCAGAGGCAATCAGCCCCAGCATTTT | TRBJ1-5 | NA | TRBV18 | few
CASSHRTGSGNEQLF | TGTGCCAGCAGTCATCGTACAGGGTCGGGGAATGAGCAGTTATTC | TRBJ2-1 | NA | TRBV6-5 | NA
CASRHAVKVVPYGQYF | TGTGCCAGCCGCCATGCAGTAAAGGTGGTCCCCTACGGGCAGTACTTC | TRBJ2-7 | NA | TRBV4-2 | NA
CSAGRSYEQYF | TGCAGTGCGGGACGGTCCTACGAGCAGTACTTC | TRBJ2-7 | NA | TRBV20-1 | many
CASSSGTNSYEQYF | TGTGCCAGCAGCTCCGGGACAAACTCCTACGAGCAGTACTTC | TRBJ2-7 | NA | TRBV4-2 | many
CASSDGGETHYF | TGCGCTAGCAGTGATGGAGGAGAGACCCATTACTTC | TRBJ2-5 | NA | TRBV10-1 | NA
CGVEALEGCSSYNEQFF | TGCGGCGTTGAAGCTCTAGAAGGGTGTAGCTCCTACAATGAGCAGTTCTTC | TRBJ2-1 | NA | TRBV29-1 | NA
CASSQDLTKNQPQHF | TGTGCTAGCAGCCAAGACCTCACTAAGAATCAGCCCCAGCATTTT | TRBJ1-5 | NA | TRBV4-2 | NA
CASSPAPSTGDEHFF | TGTGCCAGCAGCCCGGCTCCTTCGACGGGCGATGAGCACTTCTTT | TRBJ2-1 | NA | TRBV11-1 | NA
CAISGGKGGGTDTQYF | TGTGCCATCAGTGGTGGTAAAGGGGGCGGGACAGACACGCAGTATTTT | TRBJ2-3 | NA | TRBV10-3 | NA
CASSEAGKKEKLLF | TGCGCCAGCAGCGAAGCCGGGAAAAAAGAAAAACTGCTTTTT | TRBJ1-4 | NA | TRBV4-1 | NA
CASSQERDYNEQFF | TGCGCCAGCAGTCAAGAACGTGACTACAATGAGCAGTTCTTC | TRBJ2-1 | NA | TRBV4-1 | NA
CASSLGSGPGEQYF | TGTGCCAGCAGTTTAGGGTCGGGGCCGGGCGAACAGTACTTC | TRBJ2-7 | NA | TRBV11-2 | NA
CSFISGRAIHEQYF | TGCAGCTTCATCAGCGGGAGGGCAATCCACGAGCAGTACTTC | TRBJ2-7 | TRBD2 | TRBV29-1 | large
CTIVRGNEQFF | TGCACCATCGTTCGGGGGAATGAGCAGTTCTTC | TRBJ2-1 | NA | TRBV29-1 | NA